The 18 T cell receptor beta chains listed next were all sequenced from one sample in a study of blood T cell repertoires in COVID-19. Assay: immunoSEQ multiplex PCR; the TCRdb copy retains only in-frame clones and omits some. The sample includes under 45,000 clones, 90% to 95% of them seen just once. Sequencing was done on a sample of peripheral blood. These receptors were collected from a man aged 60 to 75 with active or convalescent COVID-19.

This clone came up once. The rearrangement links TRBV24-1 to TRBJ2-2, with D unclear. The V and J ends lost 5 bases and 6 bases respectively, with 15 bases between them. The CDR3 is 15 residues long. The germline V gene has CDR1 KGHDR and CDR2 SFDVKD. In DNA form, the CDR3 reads TGTGCCACCAGTGCTGCTGGTTCCGGGTCCGGGGAGCTGTTTTTT. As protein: CATSAAGSGSGELFF.

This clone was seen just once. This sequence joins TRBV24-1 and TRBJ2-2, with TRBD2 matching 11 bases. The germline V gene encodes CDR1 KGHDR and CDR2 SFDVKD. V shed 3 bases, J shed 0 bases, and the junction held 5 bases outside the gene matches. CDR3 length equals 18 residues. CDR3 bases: TGTGCCACCAGTGATCCGGGACTAGCGGAGGCGAACACCGGGGAGCTGTTTTTT. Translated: CATSDPGLAEANTGELFF.

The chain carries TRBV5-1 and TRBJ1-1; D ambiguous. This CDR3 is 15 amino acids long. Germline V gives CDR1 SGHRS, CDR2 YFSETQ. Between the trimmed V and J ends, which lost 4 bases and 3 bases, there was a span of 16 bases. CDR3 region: CASSPVISADTEAFF. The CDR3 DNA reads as TGCGCCAGCAGCCCGGTCATTAGTGCGGACACTGAAGCTTTCTTT.

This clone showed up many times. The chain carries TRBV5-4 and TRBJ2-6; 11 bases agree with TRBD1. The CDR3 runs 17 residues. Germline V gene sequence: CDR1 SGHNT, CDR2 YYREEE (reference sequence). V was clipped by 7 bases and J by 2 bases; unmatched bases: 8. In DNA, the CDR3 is TGTGCCAGCTGGGGGGACAGGGGGGTAGCTGGGGCCAACGTCCTGACTTTC. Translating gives CASWGDRGVAGANVLTF.

The CDR3: CASRGPGGLQSPLHF. Here the CDR3 DNA reads TGCGCCAGCAGGGGTCCGGGGGGGCTTCAGTCACCCCTCCACTTT. The chain combines TRBV10-2 with TRBJ1-6, with D possibly being TRBD1 (6 bases). The CDR3 is 15 amino acids. Trimming took off 6 bases at V and 10 bases at J, with 19 bases between the two ends. CDR1 is WSHSY, CDR2 SAAADI, per germline.

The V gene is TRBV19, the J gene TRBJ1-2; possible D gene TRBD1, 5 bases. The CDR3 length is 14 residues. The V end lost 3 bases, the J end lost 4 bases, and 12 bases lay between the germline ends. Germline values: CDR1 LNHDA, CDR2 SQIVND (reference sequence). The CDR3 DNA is TGTGCCAGTAGTATCCCCCCAGGGTTCTATGGCTACACCTTC. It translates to CASSIPPGFYGYTF. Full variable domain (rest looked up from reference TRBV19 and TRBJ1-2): DGGITQSPKYLFRKEGQNVTLSCEQNLNHDAMYWYRQDPGQGLRLIYYSQIVNDFQKGDIAEGYSVSREKKESFPLTVTSAQKNPTAFYLCASSIPPGFYGYTFGSGTRLTVV.

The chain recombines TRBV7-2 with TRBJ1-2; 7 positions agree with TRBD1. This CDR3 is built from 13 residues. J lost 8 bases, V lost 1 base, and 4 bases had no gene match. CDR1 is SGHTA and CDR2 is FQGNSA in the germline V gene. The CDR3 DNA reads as TGTGCCAGCAGCTTAGGACAGGGTATAGGCTACACCTTC. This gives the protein CASSLGQGIGYTF.

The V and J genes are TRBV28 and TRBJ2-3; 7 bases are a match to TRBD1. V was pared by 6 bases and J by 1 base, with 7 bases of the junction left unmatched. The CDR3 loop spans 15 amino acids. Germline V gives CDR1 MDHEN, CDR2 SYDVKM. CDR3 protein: CASRSTGFGTDTQYF. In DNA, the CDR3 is TGTGCCAGCAGGTCGACAGGGTTTGGCACAGATACGCAGTATTTT. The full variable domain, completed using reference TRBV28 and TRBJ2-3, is DVKVTQSSRYLVKRTGEKVFLECVQDMDHENMFWYRQDPGLGLRLIYFSYDVKMKEKGDIPEGYSVSREKKERFSLILESASTNQTSMYLCASRSTGFGTDTQYFGPGTRLTVL.

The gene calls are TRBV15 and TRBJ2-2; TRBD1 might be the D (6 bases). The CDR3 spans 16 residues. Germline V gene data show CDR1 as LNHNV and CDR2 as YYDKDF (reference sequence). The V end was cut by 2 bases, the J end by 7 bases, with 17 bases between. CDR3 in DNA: TGTGCCACCAGCAGACAAAGGACAGCCCCCGACGGGGAGCTGTTTTTT. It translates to CATSRQRTAPDGELFF.

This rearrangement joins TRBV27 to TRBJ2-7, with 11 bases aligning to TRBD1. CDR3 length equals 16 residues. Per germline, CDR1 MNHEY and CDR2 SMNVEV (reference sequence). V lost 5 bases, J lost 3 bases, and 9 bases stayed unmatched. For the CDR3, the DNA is TGTGCCAGCAGTCTTTTATCGGGGACAGGGGGCTACGAGCAGTACTTC. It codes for CASSLLSGTGGYEQYF.

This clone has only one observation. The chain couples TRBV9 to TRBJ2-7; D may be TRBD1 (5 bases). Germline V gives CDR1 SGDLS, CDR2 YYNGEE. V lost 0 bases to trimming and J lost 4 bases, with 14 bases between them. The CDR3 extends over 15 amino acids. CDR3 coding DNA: TGTGCCAGCAGCGTAGCTCCAGGGTCCTTTTACGAGCAGTACTTC. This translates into CASSVAPGSFYEQYF.

The CDR3 loop is CASSERDEKLFF. The CDR3 DNA reads as TGTGCCAGCAGTGAGAGGGATGAAAAACTGTTTTTT. The gene calls are TRBV2 and TRBJ1-4; D not resolved. CDR1 is SNHLY, CDR2 FYNNEI, per germline. The CDR3 is 12 residues long. V was clipped by 3 bases and J by 6 bases, with 5 bases between them.

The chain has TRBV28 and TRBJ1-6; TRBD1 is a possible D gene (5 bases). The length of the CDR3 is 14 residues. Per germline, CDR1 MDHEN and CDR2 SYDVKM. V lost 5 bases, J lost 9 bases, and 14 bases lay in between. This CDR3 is CASSPRDFFSPLHF. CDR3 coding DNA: TGTGCCAGCAGTCCCCGGGACTTTTTTTCACCCCTCCACTTT.

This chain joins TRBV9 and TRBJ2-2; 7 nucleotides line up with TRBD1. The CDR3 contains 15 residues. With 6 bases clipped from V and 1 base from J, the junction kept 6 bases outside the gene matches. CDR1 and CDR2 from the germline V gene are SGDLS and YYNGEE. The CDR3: CASNRGVLNTGELFF. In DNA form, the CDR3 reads TGTGCCAGCAACAGGGGAGTTCTGAACACCGGGGAGCTGTTTTTT.

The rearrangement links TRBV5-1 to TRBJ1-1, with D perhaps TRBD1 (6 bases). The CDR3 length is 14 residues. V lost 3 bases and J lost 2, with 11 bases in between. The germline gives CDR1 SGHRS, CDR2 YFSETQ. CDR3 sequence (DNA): TGCGCCAGCAGCTCCGGGACAAGTAACACTGAAGCTTTCTTT. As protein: CASSSGTSNTEAFF.

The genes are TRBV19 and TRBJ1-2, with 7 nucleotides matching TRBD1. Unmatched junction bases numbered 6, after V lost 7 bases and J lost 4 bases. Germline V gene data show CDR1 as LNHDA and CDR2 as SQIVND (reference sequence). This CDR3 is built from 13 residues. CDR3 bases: TGTGCCAGTAATGGACAGGCTGGCTATGGCTACACCTTC. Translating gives CASNGQAGYGYTF.

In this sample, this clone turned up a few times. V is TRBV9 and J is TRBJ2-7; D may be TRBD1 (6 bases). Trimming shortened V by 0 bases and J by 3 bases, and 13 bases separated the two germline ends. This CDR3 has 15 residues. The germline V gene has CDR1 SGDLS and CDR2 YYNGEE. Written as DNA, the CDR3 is TGTGCCAGCAGCGTAGCCACAGGGCCCCTCTACGAGCAGTACTTC. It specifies CASSVATGPLYEQYF.

The DNA for the CDR3 is TGTGCCAGCAGCTGGGGACAGGGCACTGAAGCTTTCTTT. It codes for CASSWGQGTEAFF. The chain combines TRBV5-6 with TRBJ1-1; 9 nucleotides line up with TRBD1. Germline values: CDR1 SGHDT, CDR2 YYEEEE. The J segment lost 4 bases and the V segment lost 3 bases, leaving 1 base of the junction unmatched. The length of the CDR3 is 13 residues.